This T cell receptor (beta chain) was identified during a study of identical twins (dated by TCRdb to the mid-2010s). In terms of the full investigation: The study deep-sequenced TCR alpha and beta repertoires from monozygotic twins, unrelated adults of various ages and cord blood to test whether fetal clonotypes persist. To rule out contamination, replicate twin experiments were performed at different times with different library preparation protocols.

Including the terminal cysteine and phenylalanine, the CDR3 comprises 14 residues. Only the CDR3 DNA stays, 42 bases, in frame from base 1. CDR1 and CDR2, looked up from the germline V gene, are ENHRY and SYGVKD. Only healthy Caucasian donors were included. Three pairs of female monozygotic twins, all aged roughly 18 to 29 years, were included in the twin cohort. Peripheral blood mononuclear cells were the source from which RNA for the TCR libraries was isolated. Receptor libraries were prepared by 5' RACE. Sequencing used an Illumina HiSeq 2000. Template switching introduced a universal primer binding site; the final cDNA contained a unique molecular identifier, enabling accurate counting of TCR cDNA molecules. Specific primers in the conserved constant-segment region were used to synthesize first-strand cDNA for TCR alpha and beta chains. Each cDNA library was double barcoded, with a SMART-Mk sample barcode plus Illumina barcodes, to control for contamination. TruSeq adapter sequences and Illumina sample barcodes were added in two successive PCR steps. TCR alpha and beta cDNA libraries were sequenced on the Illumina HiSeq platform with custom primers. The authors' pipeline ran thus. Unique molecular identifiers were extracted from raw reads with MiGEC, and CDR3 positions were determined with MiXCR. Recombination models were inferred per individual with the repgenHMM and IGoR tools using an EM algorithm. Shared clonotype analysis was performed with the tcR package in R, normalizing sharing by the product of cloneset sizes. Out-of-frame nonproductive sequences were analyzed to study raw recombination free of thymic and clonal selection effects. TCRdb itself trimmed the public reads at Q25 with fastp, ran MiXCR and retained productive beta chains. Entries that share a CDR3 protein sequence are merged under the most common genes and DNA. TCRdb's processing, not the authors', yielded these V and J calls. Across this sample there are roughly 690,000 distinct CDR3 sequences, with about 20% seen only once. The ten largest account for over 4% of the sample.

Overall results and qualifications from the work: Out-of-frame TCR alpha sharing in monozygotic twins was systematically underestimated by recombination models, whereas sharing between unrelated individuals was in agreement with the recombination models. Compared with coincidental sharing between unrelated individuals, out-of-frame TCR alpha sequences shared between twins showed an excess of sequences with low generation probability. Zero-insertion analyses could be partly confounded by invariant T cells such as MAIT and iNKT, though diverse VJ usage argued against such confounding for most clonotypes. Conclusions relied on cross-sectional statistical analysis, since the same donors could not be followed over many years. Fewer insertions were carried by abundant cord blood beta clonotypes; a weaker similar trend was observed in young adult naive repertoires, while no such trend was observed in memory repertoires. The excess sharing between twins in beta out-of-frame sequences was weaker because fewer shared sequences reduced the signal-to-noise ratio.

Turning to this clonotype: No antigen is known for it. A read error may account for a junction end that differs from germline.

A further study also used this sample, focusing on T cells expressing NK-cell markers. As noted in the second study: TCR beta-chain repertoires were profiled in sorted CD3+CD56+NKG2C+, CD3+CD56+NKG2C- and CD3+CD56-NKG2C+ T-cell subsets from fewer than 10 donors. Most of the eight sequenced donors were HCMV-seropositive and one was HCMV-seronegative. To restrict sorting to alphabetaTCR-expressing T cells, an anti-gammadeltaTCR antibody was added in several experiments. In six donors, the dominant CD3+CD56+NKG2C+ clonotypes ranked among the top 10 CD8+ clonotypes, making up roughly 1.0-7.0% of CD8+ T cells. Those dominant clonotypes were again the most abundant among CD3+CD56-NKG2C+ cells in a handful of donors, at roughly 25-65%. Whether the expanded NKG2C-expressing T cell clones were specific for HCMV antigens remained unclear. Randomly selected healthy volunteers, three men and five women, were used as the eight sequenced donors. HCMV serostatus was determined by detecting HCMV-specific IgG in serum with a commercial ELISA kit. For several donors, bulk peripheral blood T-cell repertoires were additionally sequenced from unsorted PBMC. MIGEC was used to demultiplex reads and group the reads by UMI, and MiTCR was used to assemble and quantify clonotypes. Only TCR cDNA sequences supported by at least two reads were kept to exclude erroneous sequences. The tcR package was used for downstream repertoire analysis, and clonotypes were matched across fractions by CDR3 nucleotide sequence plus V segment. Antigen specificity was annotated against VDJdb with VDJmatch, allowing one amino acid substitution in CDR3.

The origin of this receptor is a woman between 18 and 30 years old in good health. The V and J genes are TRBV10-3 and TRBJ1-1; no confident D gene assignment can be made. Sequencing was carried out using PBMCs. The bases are TGTGCCATCCGTGAGACGGGAAGTAACACTGAAGCTTTCTTT. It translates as CAIRETGSNTEAFF.